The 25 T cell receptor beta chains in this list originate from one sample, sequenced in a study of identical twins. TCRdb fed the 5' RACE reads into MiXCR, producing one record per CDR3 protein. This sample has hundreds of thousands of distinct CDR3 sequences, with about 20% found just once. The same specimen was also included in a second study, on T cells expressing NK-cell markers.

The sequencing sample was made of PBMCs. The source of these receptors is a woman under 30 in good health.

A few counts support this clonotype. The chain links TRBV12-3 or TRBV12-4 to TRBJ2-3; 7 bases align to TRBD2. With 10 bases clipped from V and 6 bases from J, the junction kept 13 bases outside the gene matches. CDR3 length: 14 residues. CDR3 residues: CATRMRDYTDTQYF. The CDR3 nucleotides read TGTGCCACCAGAATGCGGGACTACACGGATACGCAGTATTTT.

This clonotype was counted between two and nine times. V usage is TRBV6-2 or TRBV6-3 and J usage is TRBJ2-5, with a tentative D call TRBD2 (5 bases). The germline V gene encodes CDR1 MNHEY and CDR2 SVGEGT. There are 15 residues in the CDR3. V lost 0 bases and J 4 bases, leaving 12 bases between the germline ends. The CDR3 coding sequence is TGTGCCAGCAGTTACTCAGCTAAGAGCGGAGAGACCCAGTACTTC. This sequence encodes CASSYSAKSGETQYF.

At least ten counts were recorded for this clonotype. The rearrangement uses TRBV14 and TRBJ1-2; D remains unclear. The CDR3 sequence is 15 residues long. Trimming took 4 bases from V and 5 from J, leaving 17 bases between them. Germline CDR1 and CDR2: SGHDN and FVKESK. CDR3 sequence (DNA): TGTGCCAGCAGCCCTAATTGGAGCGGACCTTATGGCTACACCTTC. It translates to CASSPNWSGPYGYTF. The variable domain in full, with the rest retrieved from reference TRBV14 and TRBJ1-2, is EAGVTQFPSHSVIEKGQTVTLRCDPISGHDNLYWYRRVMGKEIKFLLHFVKESKQDESGMPNNRFLAERTGGTYSTLKVQPAELEDSGVYFCASSPNWSGPYGYTFGSGTRLTVV.

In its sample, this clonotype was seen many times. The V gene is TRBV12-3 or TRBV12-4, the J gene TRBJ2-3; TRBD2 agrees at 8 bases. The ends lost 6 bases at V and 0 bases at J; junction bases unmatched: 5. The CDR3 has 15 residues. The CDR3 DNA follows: TGTGCCAGCAGCTCGAGCGGGGGTAGCACAGATACGCAGTATTTT. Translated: CASSSSGGSTDTQYF.

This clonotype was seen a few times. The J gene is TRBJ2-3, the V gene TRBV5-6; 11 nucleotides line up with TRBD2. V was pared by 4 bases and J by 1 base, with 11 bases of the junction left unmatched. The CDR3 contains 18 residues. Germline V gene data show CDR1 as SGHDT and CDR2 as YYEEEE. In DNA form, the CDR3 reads TGTGCCAGCAGCCCGGGACTAGCGGAACCATGGGGCACAGATACGCAGTATTTT. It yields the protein CASSPGLAEPWGTDTQYF.

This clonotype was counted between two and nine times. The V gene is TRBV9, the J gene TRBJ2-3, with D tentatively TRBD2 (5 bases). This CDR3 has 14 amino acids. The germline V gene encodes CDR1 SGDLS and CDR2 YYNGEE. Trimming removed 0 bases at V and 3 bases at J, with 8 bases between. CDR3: CASSVGGWTDTQYF. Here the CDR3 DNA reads TGTGCCAGCAGCGTAGGAGGGTGGACAGATACGCAGTATTTT.

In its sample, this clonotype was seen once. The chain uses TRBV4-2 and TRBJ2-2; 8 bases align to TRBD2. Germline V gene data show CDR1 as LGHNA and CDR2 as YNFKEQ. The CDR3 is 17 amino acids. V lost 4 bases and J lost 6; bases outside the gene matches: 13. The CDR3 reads CASSRYTSGYSSGELFF. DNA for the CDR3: TGTGCCAGCAGCCGTTATACTAGCGGATACTCTTCCGGGGAGCTGTTTTTT.

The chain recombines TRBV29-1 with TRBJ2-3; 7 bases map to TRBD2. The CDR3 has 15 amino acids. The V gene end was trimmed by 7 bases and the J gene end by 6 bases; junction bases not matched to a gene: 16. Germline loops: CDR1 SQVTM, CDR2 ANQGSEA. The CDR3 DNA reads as TGCAGCGGTGCAGACAGCGGCGGGGGTTGGGATACGCAGTATTTT. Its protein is CSGADSGGGWDTQYF.

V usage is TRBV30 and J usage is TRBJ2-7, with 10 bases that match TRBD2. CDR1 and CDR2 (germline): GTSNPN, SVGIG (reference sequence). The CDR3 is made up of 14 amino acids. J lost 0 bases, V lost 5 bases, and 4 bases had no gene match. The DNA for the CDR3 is TGTGCCTGGGGCGGACTAGCGGACTCCTACGAGCAGTACTTC. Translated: CAWGGLADSYEQYF.

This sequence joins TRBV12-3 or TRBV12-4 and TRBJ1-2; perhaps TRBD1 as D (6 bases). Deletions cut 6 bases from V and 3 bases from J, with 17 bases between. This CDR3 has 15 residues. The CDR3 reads CASRRDIDLDYGYTF. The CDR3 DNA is TGTGCCAGCAGGCGGGACATCGACCTCGACTATGGCTACACCTTC.

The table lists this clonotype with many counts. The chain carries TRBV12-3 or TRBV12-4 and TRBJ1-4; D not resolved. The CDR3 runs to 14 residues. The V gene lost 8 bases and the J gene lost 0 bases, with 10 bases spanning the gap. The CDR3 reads CASSPGSTNEKLFF. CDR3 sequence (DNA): TGTGCCAGCTCCCCGGGGTCAACTAATGAAAAACTGTTTTTT.

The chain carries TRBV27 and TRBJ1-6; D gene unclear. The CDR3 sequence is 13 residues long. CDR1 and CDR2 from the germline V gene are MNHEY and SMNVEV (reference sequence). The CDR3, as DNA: TGTGCTACCGGCTGGCTGCTCAATTCACCCCTCCACTTT. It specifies CATGWLLNSPLHF.

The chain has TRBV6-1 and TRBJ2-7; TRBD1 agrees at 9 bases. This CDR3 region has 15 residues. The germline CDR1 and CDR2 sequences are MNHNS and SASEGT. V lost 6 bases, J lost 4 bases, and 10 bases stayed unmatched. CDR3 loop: CASSLPGQGLYEQYF. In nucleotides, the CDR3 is TGTGCCAGCAGCCTCCCGGGACAGGGACTTTACGAGCAGTACTTC.

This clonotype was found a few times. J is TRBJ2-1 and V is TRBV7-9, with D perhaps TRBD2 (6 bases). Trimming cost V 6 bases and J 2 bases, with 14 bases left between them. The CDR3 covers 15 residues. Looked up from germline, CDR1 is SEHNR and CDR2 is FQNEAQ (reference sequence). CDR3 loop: CASRPLSGPYNEQFF. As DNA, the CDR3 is TGTGCCAGCAGACCCCTTAGCGGACCCTACAATGAGCAGTTCTTC.

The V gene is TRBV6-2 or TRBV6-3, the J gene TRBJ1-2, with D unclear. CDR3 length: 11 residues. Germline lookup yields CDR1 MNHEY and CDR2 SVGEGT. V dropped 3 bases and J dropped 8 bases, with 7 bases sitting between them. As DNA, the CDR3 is TGTGCCAGCAGTTATTGGCAGGGCTACACCTTC. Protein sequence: CASSYWQGYTF.

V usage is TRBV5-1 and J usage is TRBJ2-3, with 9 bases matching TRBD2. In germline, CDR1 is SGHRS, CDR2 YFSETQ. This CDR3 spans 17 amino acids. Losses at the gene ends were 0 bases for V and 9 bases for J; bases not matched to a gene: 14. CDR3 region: CASSLGPQRGDFPTQYF. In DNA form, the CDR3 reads TGCGCCAGCAGCTTGGGCCCTCAGCGGGGGGATTTCCCAACGCAGTATTTT.

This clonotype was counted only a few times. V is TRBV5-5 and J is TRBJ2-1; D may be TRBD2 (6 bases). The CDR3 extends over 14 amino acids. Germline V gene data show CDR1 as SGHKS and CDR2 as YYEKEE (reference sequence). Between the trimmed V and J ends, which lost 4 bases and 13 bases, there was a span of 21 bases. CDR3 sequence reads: CASSQTAGGGPQFF. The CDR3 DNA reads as TGTGCCAGCAGCCAAACCGCCGGGGGAGGACCTCAGTTCTTC.

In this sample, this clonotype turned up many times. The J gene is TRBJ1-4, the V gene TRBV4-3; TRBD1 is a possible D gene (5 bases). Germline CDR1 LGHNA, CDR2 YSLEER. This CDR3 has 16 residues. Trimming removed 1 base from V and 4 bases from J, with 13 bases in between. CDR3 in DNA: TGCGCCAGCAGCCAAGTGCCGCAGGGAGATAATGAAAAACTGTTTTTT. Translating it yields CASSQVPQGDNEKLFF.

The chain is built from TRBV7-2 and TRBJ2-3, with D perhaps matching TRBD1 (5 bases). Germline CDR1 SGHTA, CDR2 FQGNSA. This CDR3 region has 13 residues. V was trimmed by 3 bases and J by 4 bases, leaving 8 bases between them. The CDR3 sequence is CASSFQGADTQYF. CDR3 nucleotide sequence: TGTGCCAGCAGCTTTCAGGGCGCAGATACGCAGTATTTT.

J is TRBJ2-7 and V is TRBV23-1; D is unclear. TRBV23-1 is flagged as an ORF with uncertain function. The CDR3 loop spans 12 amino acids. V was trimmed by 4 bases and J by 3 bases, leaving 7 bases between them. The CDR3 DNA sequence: TGCGCCAGCAGTCGAGGCCGCTACGAGCAGTACTTC. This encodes CASSRGRYEQYF.

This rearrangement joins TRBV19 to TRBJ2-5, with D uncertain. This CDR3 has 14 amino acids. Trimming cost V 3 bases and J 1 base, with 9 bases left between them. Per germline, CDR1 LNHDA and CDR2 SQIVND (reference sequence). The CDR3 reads CASSMWGFQETQYF. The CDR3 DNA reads TGTGCCAGTAGTATGTGGGGTTTCCAAGAGACCCAGTACTTC.

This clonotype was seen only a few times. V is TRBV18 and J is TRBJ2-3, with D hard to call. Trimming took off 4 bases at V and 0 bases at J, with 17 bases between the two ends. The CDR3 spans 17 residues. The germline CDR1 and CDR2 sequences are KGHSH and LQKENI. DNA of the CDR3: TGTGCCAGCTCACAAAACCAGCCGATGGGTAGCACAGATACGCAGTATTTT. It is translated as CASSQNQPMGSTDTQYF.

CDR3: CASSGVQAGGSSGANVLTF. The CDR3 DNA reads as TGTGCCAGCAGTGGGGTACAGGCGGGGGGAAGCTCTGGGGCCAACGTCCTGACTTTC. The gene calls are TRBV2 and TRBJ2-6; TRBD2 matches 8 bases. J gave up 0 bases and V 4 bases, and 11 bases lay outside the gene matches. Germline CDR1 and CDR2: SNHLY and FYNNEI. This CDR3 has 19 residues.

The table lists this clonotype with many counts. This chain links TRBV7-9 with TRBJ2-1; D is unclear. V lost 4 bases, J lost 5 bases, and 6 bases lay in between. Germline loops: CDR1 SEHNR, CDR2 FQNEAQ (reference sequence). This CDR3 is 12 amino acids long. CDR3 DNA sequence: TGTGCCAGCAGCTCCTCTGACAATGAGCAGTTCTTC. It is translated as CASSSSDNEQFF.

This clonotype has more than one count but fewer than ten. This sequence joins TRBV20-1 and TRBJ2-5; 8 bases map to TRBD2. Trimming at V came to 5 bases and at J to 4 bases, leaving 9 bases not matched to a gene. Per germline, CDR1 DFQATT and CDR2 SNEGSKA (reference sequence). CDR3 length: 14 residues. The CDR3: CSAPMAGGGETQYF. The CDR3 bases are TGCAGTGCTCCAATGGCGGGGGGTGGAGAGACCCAGTACTTC.